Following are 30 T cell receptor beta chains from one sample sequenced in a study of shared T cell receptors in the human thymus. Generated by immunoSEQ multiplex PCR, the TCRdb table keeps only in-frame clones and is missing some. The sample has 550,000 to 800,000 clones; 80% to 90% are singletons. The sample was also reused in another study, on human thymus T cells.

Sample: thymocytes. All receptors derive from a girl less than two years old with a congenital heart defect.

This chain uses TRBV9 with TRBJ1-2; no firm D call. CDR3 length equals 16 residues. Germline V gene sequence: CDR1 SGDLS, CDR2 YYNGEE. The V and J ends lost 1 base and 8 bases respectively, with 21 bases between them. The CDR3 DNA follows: TGTGCCAGCAGCGTACATGTTTTGGGCCTTCTCCCGGGCTACACCTTC. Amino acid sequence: CASSVHVLGLLPGYTF.

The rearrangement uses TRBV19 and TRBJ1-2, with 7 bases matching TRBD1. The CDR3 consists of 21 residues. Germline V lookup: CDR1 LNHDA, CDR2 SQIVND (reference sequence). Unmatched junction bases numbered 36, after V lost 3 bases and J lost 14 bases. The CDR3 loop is CASSIQWVRGLGGQVAPAWTF. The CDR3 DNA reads TGTGCCAGTAGTATTCAATGGGTCCGGGGCCTCGGAGGACAGGTGGCCCCAGCTTGGACCTTC.

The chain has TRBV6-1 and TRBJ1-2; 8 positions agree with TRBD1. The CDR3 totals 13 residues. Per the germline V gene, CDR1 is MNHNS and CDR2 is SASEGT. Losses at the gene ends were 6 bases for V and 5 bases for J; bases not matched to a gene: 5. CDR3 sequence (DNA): TGTGCCAGCAGCACAAGACAGGGGTATGGCTACACCTTC. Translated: CASSTRQGYGYTF.

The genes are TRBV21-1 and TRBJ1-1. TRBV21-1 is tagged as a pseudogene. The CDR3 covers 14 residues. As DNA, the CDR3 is TGTGCCAGCACCCCCGGGAGGAAGAACACTGAAGCTTTCTTT. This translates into CASTPGRKNTEAFF.

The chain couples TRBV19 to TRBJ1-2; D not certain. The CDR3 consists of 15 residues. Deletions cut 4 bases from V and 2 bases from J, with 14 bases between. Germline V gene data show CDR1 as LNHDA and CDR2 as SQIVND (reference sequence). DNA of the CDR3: TGTGCCAGTAGTACCTCTCGGGGAGACAACTATGGCTACACCTTC. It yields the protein CASSTSRGDNYGYTF.

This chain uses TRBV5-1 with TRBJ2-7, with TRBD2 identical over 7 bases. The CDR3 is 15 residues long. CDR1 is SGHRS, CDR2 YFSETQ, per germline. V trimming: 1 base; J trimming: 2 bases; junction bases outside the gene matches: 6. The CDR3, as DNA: TGCGCCAGCAGCTTGTCCGGGGGGAACACCTACGAGCAGTACTTC. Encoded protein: CASSLSGGNTYEQYF.

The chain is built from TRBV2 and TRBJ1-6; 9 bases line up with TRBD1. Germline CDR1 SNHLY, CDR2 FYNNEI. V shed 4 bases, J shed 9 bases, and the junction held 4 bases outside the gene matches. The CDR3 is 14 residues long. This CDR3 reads CASSGDRVGSPLHF. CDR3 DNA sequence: TGTGCCAGCAGTGGGGACAGGGTGGGTTCACCCCTCCACTTT.

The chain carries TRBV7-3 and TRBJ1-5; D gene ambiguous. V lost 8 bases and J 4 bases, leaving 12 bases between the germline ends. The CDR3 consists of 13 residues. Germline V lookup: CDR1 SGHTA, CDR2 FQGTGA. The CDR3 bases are TGTGCCAGCGGACTTGACGGGAATCAGCCCCAGCATTTT. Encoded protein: CASGLDGNQPQHF.

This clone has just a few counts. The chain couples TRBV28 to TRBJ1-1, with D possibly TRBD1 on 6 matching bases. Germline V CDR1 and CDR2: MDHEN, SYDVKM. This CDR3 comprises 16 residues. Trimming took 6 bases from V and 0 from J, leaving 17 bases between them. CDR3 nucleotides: TGTGCCAGCAGAGCCCAACAGGGACTAATGAACACTGAAGCTTTCTTT. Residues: CASRAQQGLMNTEAFF.

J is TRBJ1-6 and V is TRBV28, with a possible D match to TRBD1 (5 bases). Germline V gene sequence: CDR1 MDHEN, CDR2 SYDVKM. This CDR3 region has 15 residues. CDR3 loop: CATGWRSSYNSPLHF. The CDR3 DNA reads TGTGCTACAGGATGGAGAAGCTCCTATAATTCACCCCTCCACTTT.

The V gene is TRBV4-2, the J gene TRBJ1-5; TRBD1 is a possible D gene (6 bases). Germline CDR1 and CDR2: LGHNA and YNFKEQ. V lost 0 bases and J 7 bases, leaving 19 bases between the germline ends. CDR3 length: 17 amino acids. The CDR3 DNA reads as TGTGCCAGCAGCCAAGAAAAGAGGGGGTCCAGAGGGCAGCCCCAGCATTTT. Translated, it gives CASSQEKRGSRGQPQHF.

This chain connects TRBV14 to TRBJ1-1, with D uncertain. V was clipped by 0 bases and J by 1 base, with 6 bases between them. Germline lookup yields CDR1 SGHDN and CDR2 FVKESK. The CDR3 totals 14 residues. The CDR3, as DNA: TGTGCCAGCAGCCAAGACAGGAAGAACACTGAAGCTTTCTTT. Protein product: CASSQDRKNTEAFF.

CDR3: CASSLVKRDTAHGYTF. For the CDR3, the DNA is TGTGCCAGCAGCTTAGTTAAGAGAGACACAGCACATGGCTACACCTTC. The chain employs TRBV7-2 and TRBJ1-2; D ambiguous. V lost 1 base and J 6 bases, leaving 18 bases between the germline ends. Germline lookup yields CDR1 SGHTA and CDR2 FQGNSA. The CDR3 spans 16 residues.

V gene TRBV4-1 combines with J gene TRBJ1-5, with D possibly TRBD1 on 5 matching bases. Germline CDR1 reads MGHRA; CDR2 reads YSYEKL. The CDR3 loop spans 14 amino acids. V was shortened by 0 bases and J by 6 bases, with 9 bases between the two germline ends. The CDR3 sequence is CASSQDRDRQPQHF. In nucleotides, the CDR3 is TGCGCCAGCAGCCAAGACAGGGATCGTCAGCCCCAGCATTTT.

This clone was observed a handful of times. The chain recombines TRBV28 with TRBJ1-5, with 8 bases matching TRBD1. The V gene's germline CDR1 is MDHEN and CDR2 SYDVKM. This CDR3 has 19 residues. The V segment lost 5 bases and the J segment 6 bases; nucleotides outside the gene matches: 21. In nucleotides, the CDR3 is TGTGCCAGCAGTCATGGGAAACCTGAAGGGACAGGATTTGGTCAGCCCCAGCATTTT. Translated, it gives CASSHGKPEGTGFGQPQHF.

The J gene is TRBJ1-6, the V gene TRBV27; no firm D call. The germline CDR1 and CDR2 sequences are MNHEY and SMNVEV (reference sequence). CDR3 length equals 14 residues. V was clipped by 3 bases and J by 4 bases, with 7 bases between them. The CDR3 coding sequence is TGTGCCAGCAGTTTTATAGCTTATAATTCACCCCTCCACTTT. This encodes CASSFIAYNSPLHF.

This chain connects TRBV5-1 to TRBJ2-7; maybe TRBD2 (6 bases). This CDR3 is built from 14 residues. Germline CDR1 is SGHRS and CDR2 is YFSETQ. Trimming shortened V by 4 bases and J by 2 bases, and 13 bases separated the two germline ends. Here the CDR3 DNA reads TGCGCCAGCAGCCCCTGGGAGGTCGCCTACGAGCAGTACTTC. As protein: CASSPWEVAYEQYF.

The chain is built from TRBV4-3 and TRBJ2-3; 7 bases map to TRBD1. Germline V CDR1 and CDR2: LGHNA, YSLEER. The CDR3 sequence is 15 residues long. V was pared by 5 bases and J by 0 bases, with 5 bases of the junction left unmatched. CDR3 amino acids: CASSATDRSTDTQYF. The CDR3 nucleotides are TGCGCCAGCAGCGCTACGGACAGGAGCACAGATACGCAGTATTTT.

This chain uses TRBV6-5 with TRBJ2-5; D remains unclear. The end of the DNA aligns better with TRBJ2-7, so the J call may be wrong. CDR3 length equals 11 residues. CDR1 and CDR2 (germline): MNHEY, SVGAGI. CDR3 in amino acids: CASSSLYEQYF. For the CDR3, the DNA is TGTGCCAGCAGTTCCCTGTACGAGCAGTACTTC.

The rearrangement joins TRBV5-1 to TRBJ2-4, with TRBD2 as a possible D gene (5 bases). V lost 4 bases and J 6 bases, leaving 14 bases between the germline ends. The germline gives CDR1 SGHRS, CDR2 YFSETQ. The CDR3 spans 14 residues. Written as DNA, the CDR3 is TGCGCCAGCAGCCCAGGCGGGCTAAGAAACATTCAGTACTTC. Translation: CASSPGGLRNIQYF.

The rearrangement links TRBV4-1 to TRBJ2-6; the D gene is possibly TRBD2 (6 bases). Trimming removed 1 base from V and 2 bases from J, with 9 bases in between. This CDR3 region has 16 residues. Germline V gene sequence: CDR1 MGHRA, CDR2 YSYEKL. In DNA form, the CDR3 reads TGCGCCAGCAGCCAAGCTCGGAGGGCTGGGGCCAACGTCCTGACTTTC. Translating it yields CASSQARRAGANVLTF.

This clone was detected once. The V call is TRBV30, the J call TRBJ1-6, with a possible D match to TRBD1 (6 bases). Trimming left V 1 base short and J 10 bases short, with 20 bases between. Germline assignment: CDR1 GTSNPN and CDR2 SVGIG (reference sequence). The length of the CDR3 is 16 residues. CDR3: CAWSETGRPIWSPLHF. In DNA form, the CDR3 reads TGTGCCTGGAGTGAGACAGGTCGCCCTATATGGTCACCCCTCCACTTT.

The CDR3 here is CASSFRGNRGPGNQPQHF. The DNA for the CDR3 is TGTGCCAGCAGCTTTAGAGGGAACAGGGGGCCTGGCAATCAGCCCCAGCATTTT. The chain carries TRBV11-3 and TRBJ1-5; 9 bases are shared with TRBD1. The ends lost 3 bases at V and 2 bases at J; junction bases unmatched: 11. The CDR3 has 18 residues. Germline CDR1 is SGHNT and CDR2 is YENEEA.

CDR3 residues: CASSWGGDYGYTF. CDR3 nucleotide sequence: TGTGCCAGCAGTTGGGGCGGGGACTATGGCTACACCTTC. The V gene is TRBV28, the J gene TRBJ1-2, with D maybe TRBD1 (5 bases). Germline assignment: CDR1 MDHEN and CDR2 SYDVKM. Trimming left V 4 bases short and J 3 bases short, with 9 bases between. The CDR3 runs to 13 residues.

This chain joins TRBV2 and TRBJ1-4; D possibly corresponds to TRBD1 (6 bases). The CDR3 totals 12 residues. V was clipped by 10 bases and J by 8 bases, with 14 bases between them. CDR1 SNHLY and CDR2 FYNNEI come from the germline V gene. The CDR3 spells CATEGHSEKLFF. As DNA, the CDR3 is TGTGCCACCGAGGGACACAGCGAAAAACTGTTTTTT. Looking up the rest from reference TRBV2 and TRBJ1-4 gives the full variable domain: EPEVTQTPSHQVTQMGQEVILRCVPISNHLYFYWYRQILGQKVEFLVSFYNNEISEKSEIFDDQFSVERPDGSNFTLKIRSTKLEDSAMYFCATEGHSEKLFFGSGTQLSVL.

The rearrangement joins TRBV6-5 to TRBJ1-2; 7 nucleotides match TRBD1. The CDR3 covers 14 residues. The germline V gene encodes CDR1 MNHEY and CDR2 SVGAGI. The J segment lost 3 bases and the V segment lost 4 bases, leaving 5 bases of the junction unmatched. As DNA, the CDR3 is TGTGCCAGCAGTTCCCGGGACAGACACTATGGCTACACCTTC. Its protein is CASSSRDRHYGYTF.

DNA for the CDR3: TGTGCCAGCAGAGTCCCGCGTATTGTCATCCACAATGAGCAGTTCTTC. It codes for CASRVPRIVIHNEQFF. The chain employs TRBV2 and TRBJ2-1; D gene ambiguous. Trimming took off 6 bases at V and 5 bases at J, with 20 bases between the two ends. Germline V lookup: CDR1 SNHLY, CDR2 FYNNEI. The CDR3 is 16 amino acids.

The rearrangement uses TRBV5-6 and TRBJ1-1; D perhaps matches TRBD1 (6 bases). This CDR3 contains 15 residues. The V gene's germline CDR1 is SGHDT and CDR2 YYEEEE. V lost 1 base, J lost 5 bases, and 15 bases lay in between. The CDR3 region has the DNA TGTGCCAGCAGCTTGTTCTTAGGGGGATGGACTGAAGCTTTCTTT. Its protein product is CASSLFLGGWTEAFF. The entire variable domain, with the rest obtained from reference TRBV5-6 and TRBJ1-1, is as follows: DAGVTQSPTHLIKTRGQQVTLRCSPKSGHDTVSWYQQALGQGPQFIFQYYEEEERQRGNFPDRFSGHQFPNYSSELNVNALLLGDSALYLCASSLFLGGWTEAFFGQGTRLTVV.

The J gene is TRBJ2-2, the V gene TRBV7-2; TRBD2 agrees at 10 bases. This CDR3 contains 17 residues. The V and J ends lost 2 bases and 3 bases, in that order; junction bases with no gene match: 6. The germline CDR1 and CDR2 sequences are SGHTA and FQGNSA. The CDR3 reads CASSLCLAGDDTGELFF. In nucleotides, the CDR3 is TGTGCCAGCAGCTTATGTCTAGCGGGGGACGACACCGGGGAGCTGTTTTTT.

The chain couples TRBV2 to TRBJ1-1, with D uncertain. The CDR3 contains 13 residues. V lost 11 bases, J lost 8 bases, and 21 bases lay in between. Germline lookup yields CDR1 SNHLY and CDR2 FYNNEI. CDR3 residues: CAGLSDDILEAFF. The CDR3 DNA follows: TGTGCCGGCCTCAGTGACGACATATTAGAAGCTTTCTTT.